A selection of T cell receptor beta chains follows, all from one sample in a study of Graves' ophthalmopathy and Graves' hyperthyroidism. In TCRdb, the multiplex PCR reads were re-called with MiXCR into one record per CDR3 protein. The sample carries roughly 480,000 distinct CDR3 sequences, about 15% recorded once. Sequenced material: blood. These receptors originate from a woman between 25 and 40 years old with Graves' ophthalmopathy. Each CDR3 is given with its conserved first and last residue. Fields, in order: CDR3 protein, CDR3 DNA, V gene, D gene, J gene, clone size. The D gene is left open where the match is weak. A clone size is listed for some rows: how often the clone was seen (once, few, many), or a class if it is expanded.

CASGRMGFYGYTF,TGTGCCAGTGGACGAATGGGGTTCTATGGCTACACCTTC,TRBV28,NA,TRBJ1-2,many
CSASGGPAGELFF,TGCAGTGCTAGCGGGGGGCCAGCCGGGGAGCTGTTTTTT,TRBV20-1,NA,TRBJ2-2,few
CASSVEEGCDTEAFF,TGTGCCAGCAGTGTAGAGGAGGGTTGTGACACTGAAGCTTTCTTT,TRBV6-4,NA,TRBJ1-1,many
CASSQGAGATKRTGELFF,TGCGCCAGCAGCCAAGGAGCAGGGGCCACGAAGAGGACCGGGGAGCTGTTTTTT,TRBV4-1,NA,TRBJ2-2,few
CASSQDFPSYGYTF,TGTGCCAGCAGCCAAGACTTTCCTAGCTATGGCTACACCTTC,TRBV4-2,NA,TRBJ1-2,many
CASSRNQGSAQPQHF,TGTGCCAGTAGTCGCAACCAGGGGTCTGCTCAGCCCCAGCATTTT,TRBV19,NA,TRBJ1-5,many
CASRRWNTEAFF,TGTGCCAGCAGGAGATGGAACACTGAAGCTTTCTTT,TRBV5-6,NA,TRBJ1-1,many
CASGPRYTGELFF,TGTGCCAGCGGTCCTAGGTACACCGGGGAGCTGTTTTTT,TRBV3-1,NA,TRBJ2-2,many
CASSFGGGANTGELFF,TGTGCCAGCAGTTTTGGAGGCGGGGCGAACACCGGGGAGCTGTTTTTT,TRBV12-3/TRBV12-4,NA,TRBJ2-2,many
CASSLGFRRSSSYNSPIHF,TGTGCCAGCAGCTTAGGTTTTCGACGGTCGAGCTCCTATAATTCACCCATCCACTTT,TRBV11-1,NA,TRBJ1-6,NA
CATSDFRGIGELFF,TGTGCCACCAGTGATTTTAGGGGGATCGGGGAGCTGTTTTTT,TRBV24-1,NA,TRBJ2-2,many
CAISENSYIQYF,TGTGCCATCAGTGAGAATTCGTACATTCAGTACTTC,TRBV10-3,NA,TRBJ2-4,few
CATSRGQGAIGGTF,TGTGCCACCAGCAGAGGACAGGGGGCGATTGGGGGCACCTTC,TRBV15,TRBD1,TRBJ1-2,many
CASSFRQINQPQHF,TGTGCCAGCAGTTTTCGGCAGATAAATCAGCCCCAGCATTTT,TRBV28,NA,TRBJ1-5,NA
CASSYGQAGANVLTF,TGTGCCAGCAGCTACGGCCAGGCGGGGGCCAACGTCCTGACTTTC,TRBV13,NA,TRBJ2-6,many
CASSVGQQNIQYF,TGTGCCAGCAGTGTGGGACAGCAAAACATTCAGTACTTC,TRBV6-1,TRBD1,TRBJ2-4,many
CASRDPGPHTEAFF,TGTGCCAGCAGGGATCCGGGCCCACACACTGAAGCTTTCTTT,TRBV13,NA,TRBJ1-1,many
CSARDRGLASGETQYF,TGCAGTGCTCGGGACAGGGGGCTTGCTAGCGGGGAGACCCAGTACTTC,TRBV20-1,TRBD1,TRBJ2-5,many
CASSLGSANYGYTF,TGTGCCAGCAGCTTAGGCAGCGCTAACTATGGCTACACCTTC,TRBV7-9,NA,TRBJ1-2,many
CASSKSRQMNTGELFF,TGTGCCAGCAGTAAAAGTCGGCAGATGAACACCGGGGAGCTGTTTTTT,TRBV6-1,NA,TRBJ2-2,NA
CAIKMEEGALYGYTF,TGTGCCATCAAGATGGAGGAGGGGGCCCTCTATGGCTACACCTTC,TRBV10-3,TRBD1,TRBJ1-2,many
CASSRGQSLNYGYTF,TGTGCCAGCAGCAGAGGACAGAGTCTTAACTATGGCTACACCTTC,TRBV7-9,NA,TRBJ1-2,many
CASSSTRLFLGETQYF,TGTGCCAGCAGCTCAACTCGACTATTCCTTGGGGAGACCCAGTACTTC,TRBV7-2,NA,TRBJ2-5,many
CATSDLVRWSNQPQHF,TGTGCCACCAGTGATTTGGTCAGGTGGAGCAATCAGCCCCAGCATTTT,TRBV24-1,NA,TRBJ1-5,many
CASSYPGQGFVHDRLLNTEAFF,TGTGCCAGCAGTTACCCAGGACAGGGGTTTGTACATGACCGTTTGTTGAACACTGAAGCTTTCTTT,TRBV6-2/TRBV6-3,TRBD1,TRBJ1-1,few
CASSSRDVYEQYF,TGTGCCAGCAGCAGCCGGGACGTCTACGAGCAGTACTTC,TRBV7-2,NA,TRBJ2-7,many
CASSPESTDTQYF,TGTGCCAGCAGTCCAGAGAGCACAGATACGCAGTATTTT,TRBV2,NA,TRBJ2-3,many